This T cell receptor beta chain emerged from a study of cytomegalovirus exposure and HLA in healthy donors. Donors were drawn from the approximately 110-subject validation cohort, separate from the approximately 680-subject first cohort. The assay was immunoSEQ multiplex PCR, and TCRdb's table has in-frame clones only and misses some. The repertoire holds more than 90,000 clones, with about 84% as singletons. V shed 4 bases, J shed 1 base, and the junction held 6 bases outside the gene matches. The CDR3 runs 15 residues. Germline-derived CDR1 and CDR2 are MNHNS and SASEGT. Overall study results and limits: Investigators reported more than 150 TCR beta chains as tied to cytomegalovirus.

Remarks on this clone: As yet, its antigen is unknown.

Input material: PBMCs. The receptor's source is a man aged 18 to 29 in good health and CMV-seronegative. The chain links TRBV6-1 to TRBJ1-1, with 7 nucleotides matching TRBD1. The CDR3 DNA sequence: TGTGCCAGCAGTGTATACAGGGGTTCGAACACTGAAGCTTTCTTT. Its translation is CASSVYRGSNTEAFF.